The rows below give T cell receptor beta chains drawn from one sample of a study of blood T cell repertoires in COVID-19. Clones were sequenced by immunoSEQ multiplex PCR, and TCRdb holds only the in-frame ones, with some missing. The table shows fewer than 300,000 clones, with approximately 85% occurring only once. The sequencing sample was made of peripheral blood. These receptors all come from a man aged 18 to 30 with active or convalescent COVID-19. CDR3s include the opening cysteine and the closing phenylalanine or tryptophan. Fields, in order: J gene, V gene, clone size, D gene, CDR3 length, CDR3 protein, CDR3 DNA. D genes are given only for firm matches. The size of a clone is reported for some rows only, either as once, few or many, or as a class for expanded clones.

TRBJ1-4,TRBV5-1,once,TRBD1,17,CASSNGQGTTTNEKLFF,TGCGCCAGCAGCAACGGACAGGGAACCACAACTAATGAAAAACTGTTTTTT
TRBJ1-4,TRBV6-4,-,TRBD1,15,CASSSRQGGYEKLFF,TGTGCCAGCAGTTCCAGACAGGGCGGGTATGAAAAACTGTTTTTT
TRBJ1-1,TRBV5-5,-,-,20,CASSITEVDSISAQNTEAFF,TGTGCCAGCAGCATCACGGAAGTTGACTCAATTAGTGCACAGAACACTGAAGCTTTCTTT
TRBJ2-1,TRBV15,-,-,12,CATSRDRNEQFF,TGTGCCACCAGCAGAGATCGGAATGAGCAGTTCTTC
TRBJ2-3,TRBV15,few,TRBD1,17,CATSRDGHGQGSDTQYF,TGTGCCACCAGCAGAGATGGTCATGGACAGGGTTCAGATACGCAGTATTTT
TRBJ1-6,TRBV14,few,-,17,CASSQGGTSSYNSPLHF,TGTGCCAGCAGCCAAGGCGGCACGAGCTCCTATAATTCACCCCTCCACTTT
TRBJ1-1,TRBV9,-,TRBD1,13,CASSAGTGTEAFF,TGTGCCAGCAGCGCCGGGACAGGCACTGAAGCTTTCTTT
TRBJ1-1,TRBV6-5,-,-,13,CASRNGGGTEAFF,TGTGCCAGCAGAAACGGGGGTGGCACTGAAGCTTTCTTT
TRBJ2-5,TRBV9,once,-,15,CASSVSLVRAETQYF,TGTGCCAGCAGCGTGTCACTAGTGAGGGCAGAGACCCAGTACTTC
TRBJ2-1,TRBV5-4,-,-,13,CASSLVSVNEQFF,TGTGCCAGCAGCTTGGTCAGCGTCAATGAGCAGTTCTTC
TRBJ1-5,TRBV7-8,-,-,14,CASSRGAGNQPQHF,TGTGCCAGCAGTCGGGGGGCCGGCAATCAGCCCCAGCATTTT
TRBJ2-7,TRBV9,-,-,15,CASSVAAGRLGEQYF,TGTGCCAGCAGCGTAGCGGCAGGGCGGTTGGGGGAGCAGTACTTC
TRBJ2-5,TRBV6-4,-,TRBD2,19,CASQALSGLAGTPGETQYF,TGTGCCAGCCAAGCTCTCTCCGGACTAGCGGGTACCCCGGGGGAGACCCAGTACTTC
TRBJ2-7,TRBV7-6,-,TRBD1,16,CASSPSWGDRGGEQYF,TGTGCCAGCAGCCCCTCGTGGGGGGACAGGGGCGGTGAGCAGTACTTC
TRBJ1-1,TRBV11-2,once,TRBD1,13,CASSSGQQTEAFF,TGTGCCAGCAGCTCGGGACAGCAGACTGAAGCTTTCTTT
TRBJ1-2,TRBV7-9,-,TRBD1,13,CASSFAGGAGYTF,TGTGCCAGCAGCTTTGCAGGGGGCGCTGGCTACACCTTC
TRBJ1-1,TRBV18,-,TRBD1,15,CASSPPDRPNTEAFF,TGTGCCAGCTCACCCCCGGACAGGCCGAACACTGAAGCTTTCTTT
TRBJ2-3,TRBV5-4,-,-,15,CASSFWGDRSDTQYF,TGTGCCAGCAGCTTTTGGGGGGATCGATCAGATACGCAGTATTTT
TRBJ1-5,TRBV19,-,TRBD1,14,CASTLGQGAMPQHF,TGTGCCAGTACCTTGGGACAGGGGGCCATGCCCCAGCATTTT
TRBJ1-1,TRBV25-1,once,-,12,CASRDKQGRAFF,TGTGCCAGCAGGGACAAACAGGGAAGGGCTTTCTTT
TRBJ2-7,TRBV7-2,-,TRBD2,14,CASSLAAGFDEQYF,TGTGCCAGCAGCTTAGCAGCGGGGTTCGACGAGCAGTACTTC
TRBJ2-6,TRBV7-2,-,-,14,CASSFNSGANVLTF,TGTGCCAGCAGCTTCAACTCTGGGGCCAACGTCCTGACTTTC
TRBJ2-2,TRBV6-6,-,TRBD2,15,CASSSGTSSSGELFF,TGTGCCAGCAGTTCCGGGACTAGTTCTTCCGGGGAGCTGTTTTTT
TRBJ2-1,TRBV29-1,-,-,13,CSVDRDNYNEQFF,TGCAGCGTGGACCGGGACAACTACAATGAGCAGTTCTTC
TRBJ2-1,TRBV6-2/TRBV6-3,-,-,11,CASSAMNEQFF,TGTGCCAGCAGTGCTATGAATGAGCAGTTCTTC
TRBJ2-7,TRBV7-2,-,TRBD1,15,CASSSIAGGFSEQYF,TGTGCCAGCAGCTCCATCGCAGGGGGTTTTTCCGAGCAGTACTTC
TRBJ2-4,TRBV12-5,-,-,22,CASGLAPPARITGRVAKNIQYF,TGTGCTAGTGGTTTGGCCCCTCCCGCCAGGATTACAGGCCGGGTAGCCAAAAACATTCAGTACTTC
TRBJ2-7,TRBV5-6,-,TRBD2,14,CASRGTSGGYEQYF,TGTGCCAGCAGAGGAACTAGCGGGGGGTACGAGCAGTACTTC
TRBJ1-3,TRBV7-6,-,TRBD1,18,CASSPRQGARPIGNTIYF,TGTGCCAGCAGCCCCAGACAGGGGGCGCGTCCAATTGGAAACACCATATATTTT
TRBJ2-3,TRBV5-4,once,-,16,CASSPDILVGTDTQYF,TGTGCCAGCAGCCCCGACATCCTGGTGGGCACAGATACGCAGTATTTT
TRBJ2-1,TRBV19,-,TRBD2,16,CASSIRASGGHNEQFF,TGTGCCAGTAGTATAAGGGCTAGCGGGGGCCACAATGAGCAGTTCTTC
TRBJ2-1,TRBV5-1,-,-,14,CASSPTLAINEQFF,TGCGCCAGCAGCCCCACACTAGCAATTAATGAGCAGTTCTTC
TRBJ2-3,TRBV5-1,-,TRBD2,18,CASSPAGTSGALTDTQYF,TGCGCCAGCAGCCCGGCCGGGACTAGCGGGGCCCTCACAGATACGCAGTATTTT
TRBJ2-7,TRBV9,-,TRBD1,13,CASSPGQGYEQYF,TGTGCCAGCAGTCCGGGACAGGGCTACGAGCAGTACTTC
TRBJ2-6,TRBV4-3,-,-,14,CASSQDTRAFVLTF,TGCGCCAGCAGCCAAGATACGCGGGCCTTCGTCCTGACTTTC
TRBJ1-1,TRBV19,-,-,13,CASSISLNTEAFF,TGTGCCAGTAGTATCTCTTTGAACACTGAAGCTTTCTTT
TRBJ1-2,TRBV9,-,-,16,CASSPGQSPNNYGYTF,TGTGCCAGCAGCCCAGGACAATCGCCCAATAACTATGGCTACACCTTC
TRBJ1-5,TRBV6-1,once,TRBD1,15,CASSEGQGFWQPQHF,TGTGCCAGCAGTGAGGGACAGGGTTTTTGGCAGCCCCAGCATTTT
TRBJ2-7,TRBV5-6,-,TRBD1,13,CASTPGQSYEQYF,TGTGCCAGCACCCCGGGACAGTCTTACGAGCAGTACTTC
TRBJ2-2,TRBV15,-,TRBD2,15,CATSETSGGSGELFF,TGTGCCACCTCCGAGACTAGCGGGGGTTCCGGGGAGCTGTTTTTT
TRBJ1-1,TRBV6-5,once,-,13,CASSYSGITEAFF,TGTGCCAGCAGTTACTCCGGGATTACTGAAGCTTTCTTT
TRBJ1-1,TRBV11-2,-,-,15,CASSPHGTPNTEAFF,TGTGCCAGCAGCCCCCATGGGACACCGAACACTGAAGCTTTCTTT
TRBJ2-3,TRBV7-9,-,-,16,CASSLAKGTYTDTQYF,TGTGCCAGCAGCTTAGCGAAAGGGACATACACAGATACGCAGTATTTT
TRBJ1-6,TRBV6-1,-,TRBD1,15,CASSDTTGVNSPLHF,TGTGCCAGCAGTGATACGACAGGGGTTAATTCACCCCTCCACTTT
TRBJ1-4,TRBV7-8,-,-,16,CASSLDGGGTNEKLFF,TGTGCCAGCAGCTTAGACGGCGGGGGCACTAATGAAAAACTGTTTTTT
TRBJ2-7,TRBV27,-,TRBD2,17,CASRPRQLAGGFYEQYF,TGTGCCAGCAGACCTAGGCAGCTAGCGGGGGGGTTCTACGAGCAGTACTTC
TRBJ1-2,TRBV2,-,-,14,CASSGLPIFYGYTF,TGTGCCAGCAGTGGACTTCCGATATTCTATGGCTACACCTTC
TRBJ2-2,TRBV5-1,-,TRBD2,16,CASSLGSGGNTGELFF,TGCGCCAGCAGCCTGGGTAGCGGGGGGAACACCGGGGAGCTGTTTTTT
TRBJ1-4,TRBV5-6,-,TRBD1,14,CASRSGTGDEKLFF,TGTGCCAGCAGGTCCGGGACAGGGGATGAAAAACTGTTTTTT
TRBJ2-1,TRBV29-1,-,-,18,CSVVLAGYSYRSYNEQFF,TGCAGCGTTGTTCTAGCAGGCTATAGTTATAGGTCCTACAATGAGCAGTTCTTC
TRBJ1-6,TRBV7-2,-,-,15,CASSLTRGGQSPLHF,TGTGCCAGCAGCCTCACGAGGGGGGGGCAATCACCCCTCCACTTT
TRBJ2-7,TRBV25-1,-,-,15,CASSEWRQGSYEQYF,TGTGCCAGCAGTGAATGGAGGCAAGGCTCCTACGAGCAGTACTTC